A single sample is the source of the 24 T cell receptor beta chains below, sequenced in a study of blood T cell repertoires in COVID-19. Produced via immunoSEQ multiplex PCR; TCRdb's table is partial and in-frame only. There are approximately 440,000 clones in the sample; 90% occur only once, and 0.6% lies in the top ten. The sequencing input was PBMCs or T cells enriched from blood (not recorded which). These receptors were taken from a man aged 18 to 35 who had recovered from COVID-19.

The CDR3 loop is CASSLAPGKNTEAFF. The CDR3, as DNA: TGTGCCAGCAGCTTGGCTCCGGGAAAGAACACTGAAGCTTTCTTT. The rearrangement links TRBV5-5 to TRBJ1-1; no clear D. CDR1 is SGHKS, CDR2 YYEKEE, per germline (reference sequence). The length of the CDR3 is 15 residues. V was pared by 0 bases and J by 1 base, with 10 bases between.

The chain recombines TRBV7-9 with TRBJ1-1; TRBD1 aligns across 7 bases. Unmatched junction bases numbered 6, after V lost 5 bases and J lost 0 bases. The CDR3 spans 15 residues. Per the germline V gene, CDR1 is SEHNR and CDR2 is FQNEAQ (reference sequence). CDR3 nucleotide sequence: TGTGCCAGCAGCCGTTTAGGACAGGTGAACACTGAAGCTTTCTTT. Amino acids: CASSRLGQVNTEAFF.

The chain is built from TRBV29-1 and TRBJ2-3; 10 nucleotides line up with TRBD1. The CDR3 has 14 residues. J was trimmed by 3 bases and V by 6 bases; bases with no gene match: 6. CDR1 SQVTM and CDR2 ANQGSEA come from the germline V gene. DNA of the CDR3: TGCAGCGTGGATGGGACAGGGGCAACAGATACGCAGTATTTT. It encodes CSVDGTGATDTQYF.

The chain employs TRBV18 and TRBJ1-1; TRBD1 agrees at 7 bases. The V gene end was trimmed by 6 bases and the J gene end by 4 bases; junction bases not matched to a gene: 5. The CDR3 has 13 amino acids. Germline lookup yields CDR1 KGHSH and CDR2 LQKENI. CDR3 DNA: TGTGCCAGCTCGGCAGGGGGGTCCACTGAAGCTTTCTTT. It encodes CASSAGGSTEAFF.

The chain has TRBV5-1 and TRBJ2-5; 10 bases fit TRBD2. This CDR3 contains 18 residues. Germline V gene lookup returns CDR1 SGHRS and CDR2 YFSETQ. Trimming removed 1 base from V and 1 base from J; junction bases left unmatched: 10. The CDR3 region is CASSLSPLAGGPQETQYF. As DNA, the CDR3 is TGCGCCAGCAGCTTGTCTCCCTTAGCGGGAGGACCCCAAGAGACCCAGTACTTC.

The chain joins TRBV5-1 to TRBJ1-2; possibly TRBD1 for D (5 bases). V was trimmed by 0 bases and J by 4 bases, leaving 10 bases between them. Per germline, CDR1 SGHRS and CDR2 YFSETQ. This CDR3 has 14 residues. The CDR3 spells CASSLAGGGYGYTF. The CDR3 DNA reads TGCGCCAGCAGCTTGGCCGGGGGTGGCTATGGCTACACCTTC.

J is TRBJ2-3 and V is TRBV5-6; D may be TRBD1 (6 bases). V was cut by 4 bases and J by 6 bases, with 18 bases left in between. The germline V gene encodes CDR1 SGHDT and CDR2 YYEEEE. CDR3 length: 15 amino acids. This chain's CDR3 is CASSGIRSRGDTQYF. The CDR3 DNA reads as TGTGCCAGCAGCGGGATACGATCTAGGGGGGATACGCAGTATTTT.

The CDR3 bases are TGTGCCAGCAGCAAAGACAGTTTTGAAAAACTGTTTTTT. This codes for CASSKDSFEKLFF. J is TRBJ1-4 and V is TRBV6-5; D possibly corresponds to TRBD1 (5 bases). The CDR3 totals 13 residues. V was trimmed by 6 bases and J by 7 bases, leaving 12 bases between them. Germline V lookup: CDR1 MNHEY, CDR2 SVGAGI.

There are a few counts of this clone. The chain links TRBV30 to TRBJ1-1; no definite D call. V lost 8 bases, J lost 1 base, and 14 bases lay in between. The CDR3 loop spans 13 amino acids. CDR1 is GTSNPN, CDR2 SVGIG, per germline (reference sequence). CDR3 sequence: CARVPVSNTEAFF. The CDR3 bases are TGTGCCCGTGTTCCGGTTTCGAACACTGAAGCTTTCTTT. Based on the CDR3 plus reference TRBV30 and TRBJ1-1, the full variable domain is SQTIHQWPATLVQPVGSPLSLECTVEGTSNPNLYWYRQAAGRGLQLLFYSVGIGQISSEVPQNLSASRPQDRQFILSSKKLLLSDSGFYLCARVPVSNTEAFFGQGTRLTVV.

The chain has TRBV19 and TRBJ2-3; 16 bases map to TRBD2. The V and J ends lost 5 bases and 6 bases, in that order; junction bases with no gene match: 5. CDR3 length equals 16 residues. Germline lookup yields CDR1 LNHDA and CDR2 SQIVND (reference sequence). The CDR3 region is CASSEGLAGGRDTQYF. The CDR3 DNA reads as TGTGCCAGTAGTGAGGGACTAGCGGGAGGGCGGGATACGCAGTATTTT.

This sequence joins TRBV19 and TRBJ2-7, with 13 nucleotides matching TRBD2. Germline-derived CDR1 and CDR2 are LNHDA and SQIVND (reference sequence). This CDR3 has 20 amino acids. With V trimmed by 3 bases and J by 4 bases, 18 bases remained unmatched. CDR3 sequence: CASSIYVGLAGAQQTYEQYF. CDR3 DNA: TGTGCCAGTAGTATTTATGTAGGACTAGCGGGAGCCCAACAGACGTACGAGCAGTACTTC. The full variable domain, rest sourced from reference TRBV19 and TRBJ2-7, is DGGITQSPKYLFRKEGQNVTLSCEQNLNHDAMYWYRQDPGQGLRLIYYSQIVNDFQKGDIAEGYSVSREKKESFPLTVTSAQKNPTAFYLCASSIYVGLAGAQQTYEQYFGPGTRLTVT.

The chain combines TRBV18 with TRBJ2-7, with 11 bases lining up with TRBD2. Unmatched junction bases numbered 7, after V lost 0 bases and J lost 3 bases. CDR3 length: 17 amino acids. Germline CDR1 is KGHSH and CDR2 is LQKENI. This CDR3 reads CASSPPVQTSGSYEQYF. Here the CDR3 DNA reads TGTGCCAGCTCACCACCGGTACAAACTAGCGGGAGCTACGAGCAGTACTTC.

The table lists this clone with a count of one. The chain recombines TRBV29-1 with TRBJ1-2; 7 bases fit TRBD1. This CDR3 has 14 residues. Trimming at V came to 6 bases and at J to 2 bases, leaving 9 bases not matched to a gene. Germline CDR1 SQVTM, CDR2 ANQGSEA. This CDR3 reads CSVGRDSLNYGYTF. The DNA of the CDR3 is TGCAGCGTGGGACGGGACAGCTTAAACTATGGCTACACCTTC.

In its sample, this clone was seen once. The chain employs TRBV10-3 and TRBJ1-1; D not certain. Per germline, CDR1 ENHRY and CDR2 SYGVKD. The CDR3 is made up of 16 amino acids. V lost 6 bases to trimming and J lost 6 bases, with 23 bases between them. This CDR3 is CAISDTWELRRAEAFF. In DNA, the CDR3 is TGTGCCATCAGCGATACCTGGGAGCTAAGGAGGGCTGAAGCTTTCTTT.

The V gene is TRBV6-5, the J gene TRBJ2-3; TRBD1 matches 8 bases. Per the germline V gene, CDR1 is MNHEY and CDR2 is SVGAGI. V shed 6 bases, J shed 5 bases, and the junction held 7 bases outside the gene matches. CDR3 length: 14 amino acids. CDR3: CASRVDRAGDTQYF. Here the CDR3 DNA reads TGTGCCAGCAGAGTGGACAGGGCGGGAGATACGCAGTATTTT.

The chain recombines TRBV4-1 with TRBJ2-1, with 12 bases matching TRBD2. The CDR3 runs to 18 residues. The germline CDR1 and CDR2 sequences are MGHRA and YSYEKL. V shed 1 base and J 9 bases; nucleotides not matched to a gene: 13. CDR3 sequence: CASSQVLAGGVVRGEQFF. In DNA form, the CDR3 reads TGCGCCAGCAGCCAAGTGCTAGCGGGAGGGGTCGTTAGGGGTGAGCAGTTCTTC.

The chain uses TRBV3-1 (or the pseudogene TRBV3-2) and TRBJ2-3; weak D call: TRBD2 (5 bases). In germline, CDR1 is LGHDT, CDR2 YNNKEL (reference sequence). The length of the CDR3 is 17 residues. Trimming took 0 bases from V and 3 from J, leaving 16 bases between them. The CDR3 region is CASSQDVAGHGTDTQYF. As DNA, the CDR3 is TGTGCCAGCAGCCAAGACGTGGCGGGCCACGGTACAGATACGCAGTATTTT.

The chain joins TRBV19 to TRBJ2-3; the D gene is possibly TRBD1 (6 bases). V was pared by 4 bases and J by 0 bases, with 14 bases between. CDR1 is LNHDA, CDR2 SQIVND, per germline (reference sequence). The CDR3 covers 16 residues. Here the CDR3 DNA reads TGTGCCAGTAGTACCCGGACAGTAACTAGCACAGATACGCAGTATTTT. Its translation: CASSTRTVTSTDTQYF.

The genes are TRBV24-1 and TRBJ1-2; 7 bases map to TRBD1. CDR1 and CDR2 (germline): KGHDR, SFDVKD. V lost 4 bases to trimming and J lost 4 bases; unmatched junction nucleotides: 8. The CDR3 covers 15 residues. CDR3 nucleotides: TGTGCCACCAGTGAACGGGGACAGCTAGTCTATGGCTACACCTTC. It codes for CATSERGQLVYGYTF.

J is TRBJ2-2 and V is TRBV23-1; weak D call: TRBD2 (7 bases). TRBV23-1 is treated as an ORF (open reading frame) with a function not yet certain. This CDR3 is built from 20 residues. V was pared by 2 bases and J by 3 bases, with 25 bases between. The CDR3 loop is CASSQPRGGGVCGDTGELFF. CDR3 DNA sequence: TGCGCCAGCAGTCAACCCCGGGGAGGGGGGGTTTGTGGCGACACCGGGGAGCTGTTTTTT.

The J gene is TRBJ1-5, the V gene TRBV3-1 (or the pseudogene TRBV3-2); unclear D gene. This CDR3 is 19 amino acids long. V lost 1 base and J 6 bases, leaving 25 bases between the germline ends. CDR1 LGHDT and CDR2 YNNKEL come from the germline V gene (reference sequence). The CDR3 loop reads CASSQGLGRGDAGGQPQHF. CDR3 DNA sequence: TGTGCCAGCAGCCAAGGTCTCGGTAGAGGAGATGCGGGTGGTCAGCCCCAGCATTTT.

This chain uses TRBV6-5 with TRBJ1-6; possible D gene TRBD1, 6 bases. The V gene's germline CDR1 is MNHEY and CDR2 SVGAGI. The CDR3 spans 16 residues. V lost 0 bases and J 2 bases, leaving 8 bases between the germline ends. CDR3 nucleotides: TGTGCCAGCAGTTACTCCGGGACAACCTATAATTCACCCCTCCACTTT. Translating it yields CASSYSGTTYNSPLHF.

This chain connects TRBV5-1 to TRBJ2-3; 8 bases map to TRBD2. Germline CDR1 reads SGHRS; CDR2 reads YFSETQ. The J segment lost 5 bases and the V segment lost 4 bases, leaving 6 bases of the junction unmatched. The CDR3 is 14 residues long. The CDR3 protein is CASSVDRGGDTQYF. The DNA for the CDR3 is TGCGCCAGCAGCGTGGACCGGGGGGGAGATACGCAGTATTTT.

This clone is a singleton in its sample. The gene calls are TRBV5-1 and TRBJ1-1; tentatively, D is TRBD1 (5 bases). Trimming left V 3 bases short and J 4 bases short, with 10 bases between. Germline CDR1 is SGHRS and CDR2 is YFSETQ. This CDR3 has 13 amino acids. The CDR3 spells CASSSSGFTEAFF. As DNA, the CDR3 is TGCGCCAGCAGCTCCTCAGGGTTCACTGAAGCTTTCTTT.